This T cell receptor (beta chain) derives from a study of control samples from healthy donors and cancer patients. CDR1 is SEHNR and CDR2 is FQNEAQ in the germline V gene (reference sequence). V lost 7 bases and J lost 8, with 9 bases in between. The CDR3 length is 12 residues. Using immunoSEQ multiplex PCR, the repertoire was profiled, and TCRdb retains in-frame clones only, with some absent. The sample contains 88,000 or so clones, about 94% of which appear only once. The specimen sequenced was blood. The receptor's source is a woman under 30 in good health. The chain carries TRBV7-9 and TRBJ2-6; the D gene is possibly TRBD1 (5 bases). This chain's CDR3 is CASTRDTNVLTF. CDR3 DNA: TGTGCCAGCACCAGGGATACCAACGTCCTGACTTTC.